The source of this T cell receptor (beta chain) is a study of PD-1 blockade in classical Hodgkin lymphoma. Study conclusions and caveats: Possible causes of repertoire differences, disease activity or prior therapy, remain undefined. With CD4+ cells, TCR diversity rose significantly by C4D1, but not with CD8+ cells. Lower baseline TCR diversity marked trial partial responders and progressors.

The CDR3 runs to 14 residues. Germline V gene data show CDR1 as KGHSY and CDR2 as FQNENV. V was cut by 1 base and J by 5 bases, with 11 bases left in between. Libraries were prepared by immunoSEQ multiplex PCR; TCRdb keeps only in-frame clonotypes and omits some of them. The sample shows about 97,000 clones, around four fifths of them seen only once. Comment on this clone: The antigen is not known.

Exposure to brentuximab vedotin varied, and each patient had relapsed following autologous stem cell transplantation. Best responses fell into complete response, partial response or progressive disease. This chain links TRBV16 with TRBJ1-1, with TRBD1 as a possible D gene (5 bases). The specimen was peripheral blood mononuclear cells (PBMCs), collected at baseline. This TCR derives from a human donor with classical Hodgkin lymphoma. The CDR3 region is CASSQYPRETEAFF. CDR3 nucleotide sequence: TGTGCCAGCAGCCAATATCCCAGGGAGACTGAAGCTTTCTTT.